This section outlines one TCR beta chain sequence together with its context. Its target is not known. The data were taken from a study of lymphopenia after photon versus proton radiotherapy. General study points: Post-nadir diversity loss with photons came from oligoclonal expansion, particularly CD8+ Temra cells.

V lost 6 bases, J lost 2 bases, and 6 bases stayed unmatched. Germline V gene sequence: CDR1 SNHLY, CDR2 FYNNEI. The CDR3 totals 16 residues. Generated by immunoSEQ multiplex PCR, the TCRdb table keeps only in-frame clones and is missing some. The sample shows around 26,000 clones, around 80% of them seen only once. Here the sequenced sample was peripheral blood, taken from a patient treated with photon-based radiotherapy. The chain couples TRBV2 to TRBJ2-6; 8 positions agree with TRBD1. The clonotype comes from a man between 50 and 59 years old with gastric cancer. The DNA of the CDR3 is TGTGCCAGCAGCCTGAGACAGGGGACTGGGGCCAACGTCCTGACTTTC. This translates into CASSLRQGTGANVLTF. Combining the CDR3 with reference TRBV2 and TRBJ2-6 gives the whole variable domain EPEVTQTPSHQVTQMGQEVILRCVPISNHLYFYWYRQILGQKVEFLVSFYNNEISEKSEIFDDQFSVERPDGSNFTLKIRSTKLEDSAMYFCASSLRQGTGANVLTFGAGSRLTVL.